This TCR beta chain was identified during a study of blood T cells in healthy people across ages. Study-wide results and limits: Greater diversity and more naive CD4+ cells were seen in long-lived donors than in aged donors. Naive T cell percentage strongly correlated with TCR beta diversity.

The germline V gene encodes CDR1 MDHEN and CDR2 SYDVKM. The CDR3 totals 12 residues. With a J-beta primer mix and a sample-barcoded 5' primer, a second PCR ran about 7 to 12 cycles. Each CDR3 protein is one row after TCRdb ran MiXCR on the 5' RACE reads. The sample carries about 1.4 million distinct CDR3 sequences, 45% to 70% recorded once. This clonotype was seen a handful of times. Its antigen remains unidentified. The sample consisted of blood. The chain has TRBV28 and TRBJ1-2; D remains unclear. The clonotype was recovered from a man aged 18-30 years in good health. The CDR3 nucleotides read TGTGCTAGCGGCCAATCTAACTATGGCTACACCTTC. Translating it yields CASGQSNYGYTF.